Listed here are 9 T cell receptor beta chains from one sample, sequenced in a study of shared clonotypes between healthy human individuals. The method was immunoSEQ multiplex PCR; TCRdb's version includes in-frame clones alone and lacks a portion of them. Of just over 2,000,000 clones in the sample, about 95% were seen once. Positively selected for CCR7, the CD45RO-negative cells used as naive CD8 cells excluded terminally differentiated effector memory CD45RA+ cells. The material sequenced was naive CD8+ T cells sorted from blood. The receptors stem from a man aged 18-30 years in good health.

The chain links TRBV30 to TRBJ1-1; tentatively, D is TRBD1 (5 bases). V gave up 0 bases and J gave up 5 bases, with 13 bases separating them. Germline V CDR1 and CDR2: GTSNPN, SVGIG (reference sequence). This CDR3 contains 14 residues. CDR3 sequence (DNA): TGTGCCTGGAGTGTATCGCAGGGATGGACTGAAGCTTTCTTT. Amino acid sequence: CAWSVSQGWTEAFF. The full variable domain, rest sourced from reference TRBV30 and TRBJ1-1, is SQTIHQWPATLVQPVGSPLSLECTVEGTSNPNLYWYRQAAGRGLQLLFYSVGIGQISSEVPQNLSASRPQDRQFILSSKKLLLSDSGFYLCAWSVSQGWTEAFFGQGTRLTVV.

This clone was counted once. CDR3 nucleotides: TGTGCCAGCAGCCCGCTGTCGGGCATCAATGAGCAGTTCTTC. This sequence encodes CASSPLSGINEQFF. This chain connects TRBV7-2 to TRBJ2-1; D unclear. CDR1 and CDR2 (germline): SGHTA, FQGNSA. CDR3 size: 14 residues. Trimming left V 5 bases short and J 6 bases short, with 14 bases between.

This clone was seen a single time. The V call is TRBV18, the J call TRBJ2-7; 11 bases fit TRBD2. The CDR3 totals 14 residues. Germline V CDR1 and CDR2: KGHSH, LQKENI. The ends lost 3 bases at V and 5 bases at J; junction bases unmatched: 3. CDR3 region: CASSPSGGANEQYF. The DNA of the CDR3 is TGTGCCAGCTCACCTAGCGGGGGGGCTAACGAGCAGTACTTC.

CDR3 nucleotides: TGTGCCAGCAGCTTAAGACAGGCGAACACCGGGGAGCTGTTTTTT. Translation: CASSLRQANTGELFF. The chain carries TRBV7-9 and TRBJ2-2; tentative D call: TRBD1 (6 bases). V lost 2 bases and J lost 0, with 7 bases in between. The CDR3 has 15 amino acids. Germline-derived CDR1 and CDR2 are SEHNR and FQNEAQ (reference sequence).

This rearrangement joins TRBV19 to TRBJ2-1; weak D call: TRBD1 (5 bases). Germline CDR1 and CDR2: LNHDA and SQIVND (reference sequence). This CDR3 contains 17 residues. V lost 1 base to trimming and J lost 6 bases, with 19 bases between them. The CDR3 DNA reads TGTGCCAGTAGTATAGCCCACTTAGGACAATCTTTCAATGAGCAGTTCTTC. Its translation is CASSIAHLGQSFNEQFF.

J is TRBJ1-2 and V is TRBV14, with 7 bases identical to TRBD1. Germline V lookup: CDR1 SGHDN, CDR2 FVKESK. With 6 bases clipped from V and 3 bases from J, the junction kept 19 bases outside the gene matches. The CDR3 runs to 18 residues. The CDR3 DNA is TGTGCCAGCAGTCATACCGGGACAGTCGATTCGTACTACTATGGCTACACCTTC. It is translated as CASSHTGTVDSYYYGYTF.

V is TRBV13 and J is TRBJ1-2; D gene ambiguous. Trimming removed 1 base at V and 13 bases at J, with 10 bases between. This CDR3 region has 11 residues. CDR1 and CDR2 (germline): PRHDT, FYEKMQ (reference sequence). In DNA form, the CDR3 reads TGTGCCAGCAGCTTAGACTCCCCAGGCACCTTC. Translating it yields CASSLDSPGTF. Full variable domain (rest looked up from reference TRBV13 and TRBJ1-2): AAGVIQSPRHLIKEKRETATLKCYPIPRHDTVYWYQQGPGQDPQFLISFYEKMQSDKGSIPDRFSAQQFSDYHSELNMSSLELGDSALYFCASSLDSPGTFGSGTRLTVV.

As for this clone: The junction departs from germline at one end; a sequencing error may be responsible. This chain connects TRBV7-7 to TRBJ1-1; D not certain. Per the germline V gene, CDR1 is SSHAT and CDR2 is FNYEAQ (reference sequence). CDR3 length equals 13 residues. CDR3 protein: CASSLEAGGEAFF. CDR3 sequence (DNA): TGTGCTAGCAGCTTAGAAGCAGGCGGTGAAGCTTTCTTT.

The V and J genes are TRBV6-5 and TRBJ2-7; 7 positions agree with TRBD2. The CDR3 contains 14 residues. Germline trimming cut 7 bases from V and 0 bases from J; bases unmatched to any gene: 6. In germline, CDR1 is MNHEY, CDR2 SVGAGI. The CDR3 is CASKLGGGSYEQYF. The CDR3 nucleotides are TGTGCCAGCAAACTGGGGGGGGGCTCCTACGAGCAGTACTTC.